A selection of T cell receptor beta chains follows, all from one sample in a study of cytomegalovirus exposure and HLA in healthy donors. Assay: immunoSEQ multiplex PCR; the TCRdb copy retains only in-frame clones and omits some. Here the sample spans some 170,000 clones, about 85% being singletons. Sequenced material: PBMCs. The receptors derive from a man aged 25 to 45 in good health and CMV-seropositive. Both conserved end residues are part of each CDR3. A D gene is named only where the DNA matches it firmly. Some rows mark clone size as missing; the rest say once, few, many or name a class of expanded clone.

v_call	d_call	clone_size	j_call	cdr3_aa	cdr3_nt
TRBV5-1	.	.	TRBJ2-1	CASSLQVGDEQFF	TGCGCCAGCAGCTTACAAGTCGGGGATGAGCAGTTCTTC
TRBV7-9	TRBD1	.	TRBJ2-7	CASSFPSGTGTKNEQYF	TGTGCCAGCAGCTTCCCGTCCGGGACAGGGACAAAAAACGAGCAGTACTTC
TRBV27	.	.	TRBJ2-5	CASSPAGGEETQYF	TGTGCCAGCAGTCCGGCCGGGGGTGAAGAGACCCAGTACTTC
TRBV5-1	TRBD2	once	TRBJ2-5	CASSLGGGGETQYF	TGCGCCAGCAGCTTGGGCGGGGGTGGAGAGACCCAGTACTTC
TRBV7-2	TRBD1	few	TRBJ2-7	CASSRRQGANLEQYF	TGTGCCAGCAGCCGGCGACAGGGGGCGAACCTCGAGCAGTACTTC
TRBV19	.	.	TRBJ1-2	CASTGEGPYGYTF	TGTGCCAGTACCGGGGAGGGTCCCTATGGCTACACCTTC
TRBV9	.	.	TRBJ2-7	CASSITDTPSYYEQYF	TGTGCCAGCAGCATTACAGACACTCCCTCCTACTACGAGCAGTACTTC
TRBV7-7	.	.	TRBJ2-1	CASSLAGGYNEQFF	TGTGCTAGCAGCTTAGCAGGCGGATACAATGAGCAGTTCTTC
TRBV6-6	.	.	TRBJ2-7	CASSWDFSYEQYF	TGTGCCAGCAGTTGGGACTTCTCCTACGAGCAGTACTTC
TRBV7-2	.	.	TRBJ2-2	CASSGQLRTPGSCFF	.
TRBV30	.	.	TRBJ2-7	CAWSDRDGPYEQYF	TGTGCCTGGAGTGACAGGGACGGACCCTACGAGCAGTACTTC
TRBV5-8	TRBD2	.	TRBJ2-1	CASSGTSESDNEQFF	TGTGCCAGCAGCGGGACTAGCGAGTCGGACAATGAGCAGTTCTTC
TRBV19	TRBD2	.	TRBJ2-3	CASSTRTSGGAGSTDTQYF	TGTGCCAGTAGTACCCGGACTAGCGGGGGGGCCGGTAGCACAGATACGCAGTATTTT
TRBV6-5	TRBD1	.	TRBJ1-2	CASSYAGQGEYGYTF	TGTGCCAGCAGTTACGCGGGACAGGGTGAATATGGCTACACCTTC
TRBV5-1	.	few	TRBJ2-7	CASSPASTDYGQYF	TGCGCCAGCAGCCCCGCCTCCACGGACTACGGGCAGTACTTC
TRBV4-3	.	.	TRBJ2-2	CASSQGRGAGELFF	TGCGCCAGCAGTCAGGGGAGGGGGGCCGGGGAGCTGTTTTTT
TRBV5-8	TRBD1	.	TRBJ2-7	CASRKGATYEQYF	TGTGCCAGCAGGAAGGGGGCGACCTACGAGCAGTACTTC
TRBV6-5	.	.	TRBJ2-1	CASSFGLGGEQFF	TGTGCCAGCAGTTTCGGACTAGGGGGTGAGCAGTTCTTC
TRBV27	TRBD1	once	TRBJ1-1	CASSIETAGTVGREAFF	TGTGCCAGCAGCATCGAAACAGCCGGGACAGTTGGTCGGGAAGCTTTCTTT
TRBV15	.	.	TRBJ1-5	CATSRVRAGNQPQHF	TGTGCCACCAGCAGAGTACGAGCGGGGAATCAGCCCCAGCATTTT
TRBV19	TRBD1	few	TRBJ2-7	CASSPGQGASYEQYF	TGTGCCAGTAGTCCAGGACAGGGCGCCTCCTACGAGCAGTACTTC
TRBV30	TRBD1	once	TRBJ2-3	CAWSQGGQGLSDTQYF	TGTGCCTGGAGTCAGGGAGGACAGGGATTGTCAGATACGCAGTATTTT
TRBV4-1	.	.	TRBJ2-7	CASSATRQDYEQYF	TGCGCCAGCAGCGCCACGAGACAGGACTACGAGCAGTACTTC
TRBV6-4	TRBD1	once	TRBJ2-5	CASSDSRDSLYETQYF	TGTGCCAGCAGCGACAGCCGGGACAGCCTTTATGAGACCCAGTACTTC
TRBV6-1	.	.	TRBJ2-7	CASSGVALDSKYYEQYF	TGTGCCAGCAGTGGGGTTGCTTTGGACAGTAAATACTACGAGCAGTACTTC
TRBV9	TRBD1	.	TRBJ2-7	CASSLTGAEQYF	TGTGCCAGCAGCCTCACAGGGGCCGAGCAGTACTTC